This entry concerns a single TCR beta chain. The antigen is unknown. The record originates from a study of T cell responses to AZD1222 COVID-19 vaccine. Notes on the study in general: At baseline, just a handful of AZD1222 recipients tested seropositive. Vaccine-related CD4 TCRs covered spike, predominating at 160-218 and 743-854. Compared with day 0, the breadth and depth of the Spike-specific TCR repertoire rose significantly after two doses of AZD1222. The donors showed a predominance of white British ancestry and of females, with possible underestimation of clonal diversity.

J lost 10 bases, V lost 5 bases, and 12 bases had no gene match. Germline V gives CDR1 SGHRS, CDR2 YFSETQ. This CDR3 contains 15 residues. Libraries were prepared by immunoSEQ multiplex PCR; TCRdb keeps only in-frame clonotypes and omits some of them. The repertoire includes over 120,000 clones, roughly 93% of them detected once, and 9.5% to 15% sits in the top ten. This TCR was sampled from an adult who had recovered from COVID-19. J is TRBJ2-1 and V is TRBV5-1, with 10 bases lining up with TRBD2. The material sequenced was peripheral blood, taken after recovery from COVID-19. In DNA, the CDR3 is TGCGCCAGCAGTGATCTAGCGGGAGCCCTTCGGGAGCAGTTCTTC. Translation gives CASSDLAGALREQFF.